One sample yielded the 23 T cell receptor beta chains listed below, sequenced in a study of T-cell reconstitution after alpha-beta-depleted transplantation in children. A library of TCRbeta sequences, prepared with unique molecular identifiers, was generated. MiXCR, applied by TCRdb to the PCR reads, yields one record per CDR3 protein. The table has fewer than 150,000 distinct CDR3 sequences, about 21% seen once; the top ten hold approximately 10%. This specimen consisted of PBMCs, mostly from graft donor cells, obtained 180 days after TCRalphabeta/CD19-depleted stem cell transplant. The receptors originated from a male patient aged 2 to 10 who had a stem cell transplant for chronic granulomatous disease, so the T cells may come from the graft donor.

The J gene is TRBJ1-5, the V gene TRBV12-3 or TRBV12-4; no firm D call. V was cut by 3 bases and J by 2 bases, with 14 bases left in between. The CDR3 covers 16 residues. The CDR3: CASSFVSGHGNQPQHF. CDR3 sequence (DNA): TGTGCCAGCAGTTTCGTATCGGGTCATGGCAATCAGCCCCAGCATTTT.

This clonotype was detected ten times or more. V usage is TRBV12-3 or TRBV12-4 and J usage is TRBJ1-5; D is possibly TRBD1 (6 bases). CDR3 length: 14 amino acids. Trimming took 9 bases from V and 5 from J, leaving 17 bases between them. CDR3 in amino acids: CASRPGHTHQPQHF. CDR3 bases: TGTGCCAGTCGGCCGGGACATACCCATCAGCCCCAGCATTTT.

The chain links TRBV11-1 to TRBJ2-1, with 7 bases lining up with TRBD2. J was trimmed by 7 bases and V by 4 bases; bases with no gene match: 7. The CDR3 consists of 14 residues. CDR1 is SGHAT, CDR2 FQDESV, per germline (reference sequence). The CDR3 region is CASSYDGGTNEQFF. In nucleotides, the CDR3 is TGTGCCAGCAGCTATGACGGGGGGACGAATGAGCAGTTCTTC. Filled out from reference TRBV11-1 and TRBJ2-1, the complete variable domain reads EAEVAQSPRYKITEKSQAVAFWCDPISGHATLYWYRQILGQGPELLVQFQDESVVDDSQLPKDRFSAERLKGVDSTLKIQPAELGDSAMYLCASSYDGGTNEQFFGPGTRLTVL.

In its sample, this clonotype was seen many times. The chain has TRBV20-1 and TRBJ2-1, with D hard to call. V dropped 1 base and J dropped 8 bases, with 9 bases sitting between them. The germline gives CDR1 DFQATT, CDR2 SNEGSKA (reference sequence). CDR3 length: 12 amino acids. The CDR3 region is CSARGIGYEQFF. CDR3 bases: TGCAGTGCTAGAGGAATCGGGTATGAGCAGTTCTTC.

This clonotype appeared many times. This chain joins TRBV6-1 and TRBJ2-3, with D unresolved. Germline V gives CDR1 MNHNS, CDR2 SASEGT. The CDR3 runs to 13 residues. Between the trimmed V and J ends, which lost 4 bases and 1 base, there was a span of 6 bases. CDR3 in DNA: TGTGCCAGCAGTGTTGCGGGCACAGATACGCAGTATTTT. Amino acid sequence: CASSVAGTDTQYF.

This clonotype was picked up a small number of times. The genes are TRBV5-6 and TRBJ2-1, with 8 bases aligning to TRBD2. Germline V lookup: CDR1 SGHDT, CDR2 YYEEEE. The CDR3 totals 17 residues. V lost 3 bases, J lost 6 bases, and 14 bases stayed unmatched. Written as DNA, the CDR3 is TGTGCCAGCAGCTCCGATGTTTTCGCGGGGGGAACCAATGAGCAGTTCTTC. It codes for CASSSDVFAGGTNEQFF.

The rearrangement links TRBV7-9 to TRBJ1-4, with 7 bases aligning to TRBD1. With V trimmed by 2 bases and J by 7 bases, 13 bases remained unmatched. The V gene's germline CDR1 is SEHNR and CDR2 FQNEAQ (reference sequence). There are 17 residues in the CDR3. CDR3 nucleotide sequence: TGTGCCAGCAGCTTAAGTAGCTCGACAGGGTTCGGTGAAAAACTGTTTTTT. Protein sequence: CASSLSSSTGFGEKLFF.

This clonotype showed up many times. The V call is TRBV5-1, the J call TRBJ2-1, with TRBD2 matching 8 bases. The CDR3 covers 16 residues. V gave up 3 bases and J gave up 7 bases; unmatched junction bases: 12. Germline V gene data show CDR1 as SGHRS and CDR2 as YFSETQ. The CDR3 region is CASSSVGGGSENEQFF. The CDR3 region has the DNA TGCGCCAGCAGCTCGGTCGGCGGGGGGAGTGAGAATGAGCAGTTCTTC.

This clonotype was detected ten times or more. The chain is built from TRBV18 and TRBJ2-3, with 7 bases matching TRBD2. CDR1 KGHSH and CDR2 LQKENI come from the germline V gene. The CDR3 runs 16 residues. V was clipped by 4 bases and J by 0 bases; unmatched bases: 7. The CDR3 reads CASSQFSGASTDTQYF. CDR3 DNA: TGTGCCAGCTCACAATTCAGCGGGGCGAGCACAGATACGCAGTATTTT.

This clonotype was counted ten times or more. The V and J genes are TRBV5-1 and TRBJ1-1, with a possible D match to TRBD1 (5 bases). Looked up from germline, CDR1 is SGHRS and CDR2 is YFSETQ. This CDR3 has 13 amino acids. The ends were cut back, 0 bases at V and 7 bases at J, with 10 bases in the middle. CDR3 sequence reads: CASSLAGAVEAFF. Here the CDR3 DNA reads TGCGCCAGCAGCTTGGCTGGGGCCGTTGAAGCTTTCTTT. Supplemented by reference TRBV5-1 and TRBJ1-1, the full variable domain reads KAGVTQTPRYLIKTRGQQVTLSCSPISGHRSVSWYQQTPGQGLQFLFEYFSETQRNKGNFPGRFSGRQFSNSRSEMNVSTLELGDSALYLCASSLAGAVEAFFGQGTRLTVV.

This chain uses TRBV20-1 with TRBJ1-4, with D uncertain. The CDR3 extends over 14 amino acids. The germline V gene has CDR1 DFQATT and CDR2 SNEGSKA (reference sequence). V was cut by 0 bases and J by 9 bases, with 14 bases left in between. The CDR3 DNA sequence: TGCAGTGCTAGAGATAGCTCAATGGGCAAAAAACTGTTTTTT. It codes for CSARDSSMGKKLFF.

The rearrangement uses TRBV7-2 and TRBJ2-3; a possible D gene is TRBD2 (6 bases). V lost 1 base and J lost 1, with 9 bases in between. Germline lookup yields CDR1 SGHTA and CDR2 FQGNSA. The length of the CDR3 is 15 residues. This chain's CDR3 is CASSLESGGTDTQYF. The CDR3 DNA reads TGTGCCAGCAGCTTAGAGTCGGGGGGCACAGATACGCAGTATTTT.

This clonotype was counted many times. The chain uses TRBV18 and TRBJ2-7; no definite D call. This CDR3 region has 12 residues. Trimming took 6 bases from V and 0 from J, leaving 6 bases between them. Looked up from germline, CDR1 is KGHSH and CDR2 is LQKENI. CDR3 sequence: CASSPTSYEQYF. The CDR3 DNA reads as TGTGCCAGCTCCCCGACCTCCTACGAGCAGTACTTC.

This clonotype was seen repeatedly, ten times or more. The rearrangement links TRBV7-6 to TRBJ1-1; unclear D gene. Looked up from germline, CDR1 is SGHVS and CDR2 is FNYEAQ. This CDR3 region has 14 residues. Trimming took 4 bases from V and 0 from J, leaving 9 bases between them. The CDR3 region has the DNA TGTGCCAGCAGCTCCTTCGGCATGAACACTGAAGCTTTCTTT. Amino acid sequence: CASSSFGMNTEAFF.

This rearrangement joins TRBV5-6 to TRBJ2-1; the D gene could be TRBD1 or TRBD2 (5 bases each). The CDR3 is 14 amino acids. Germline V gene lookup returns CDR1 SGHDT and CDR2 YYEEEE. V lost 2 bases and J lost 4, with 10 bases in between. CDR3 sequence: CASSFNEGYNEQFF. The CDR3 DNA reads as TGTGCCAGCAGCTTCAACGAGGGGTACAATGAGCAGTTCTTC.

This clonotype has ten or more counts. The CDR3: CASSQALLPGRTDTQYF. The CDR3 DNA follows: TGTGCCAGCAGCCAAGCCCTCCTCCCGGGACGCACAGATACGCAGTATTTT. This sequence joins TRBV3-1 and TRBJ2-3; D may be TRBD1 or TRBD2 (5 bases each). Trimming stripped 1 base from V and 1 base from J, with 15 bases between. This CDR3 spans 17 amino acids. Per germline, CDR1 LGHDT and CDR2 YNNKEL (reference sequence).

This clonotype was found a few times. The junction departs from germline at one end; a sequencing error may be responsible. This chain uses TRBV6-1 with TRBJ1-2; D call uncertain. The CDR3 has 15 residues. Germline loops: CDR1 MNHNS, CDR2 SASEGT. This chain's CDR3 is CASREGGLANYGYTF. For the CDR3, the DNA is TGTGCCAGCAGGGAAGGTGGGCTCGCTAACTATGGCTACACCTTC.

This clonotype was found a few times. In nucleotides, the CDR3 is TGTGCCAGCAGTGAAGCCTGGACCTACGAGCAGTACTTC. Amino acids: CASSEAWTYEQYF. This chain connects TRBV2 to TRBJ2-7; the D is unclear. CDR1 and CDR2 from the germline V gene are SNHLY and FYNNEI. Trimming removed 0 bases from V and 2 bases from J, with 5 bases in between. The CDR3 is made up of 13 amino acids.

The CDR3, as DNA: TGTGCCAGCAGCTTACCGGGTTTGACCATTAATGAGCAGTTCTTC. Translating gives CASSLPGLTINEQFF. The genes are TRBV5-5 and TRBJ2-1; the D is unclear. Looked up from germline, CDR1 is SGHKS and CDR2 is YYEKEE (reference sequence). The V and J ends lost 2 bases and 7 bases respectively, with 16 bases between them. The CDR3 is made up of 15 amino acids.

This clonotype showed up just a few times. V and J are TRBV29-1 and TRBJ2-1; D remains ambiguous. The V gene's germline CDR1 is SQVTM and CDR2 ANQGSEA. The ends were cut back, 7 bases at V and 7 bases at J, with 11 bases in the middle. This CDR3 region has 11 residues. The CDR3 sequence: CSALGVNEQFF. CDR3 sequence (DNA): TGCAGCGCCCTTGGGGTGAATGAGCAGTTCTTC.

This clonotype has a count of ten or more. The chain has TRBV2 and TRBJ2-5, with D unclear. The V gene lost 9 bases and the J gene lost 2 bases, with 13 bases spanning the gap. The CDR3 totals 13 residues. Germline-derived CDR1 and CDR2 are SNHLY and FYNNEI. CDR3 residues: CASRIPNQETQYF. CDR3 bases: TGTGCCAGTAGAATCCCAAATCAAGAGACCCAGTACTTC.

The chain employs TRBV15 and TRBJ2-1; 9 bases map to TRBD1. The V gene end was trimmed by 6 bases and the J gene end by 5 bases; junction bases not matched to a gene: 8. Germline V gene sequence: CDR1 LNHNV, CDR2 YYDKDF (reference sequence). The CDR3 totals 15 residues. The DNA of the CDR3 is TGTGCCACCAGGGACGACAGGGGGAAGAACAATGAGCAGTTCTTC. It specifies CATRDDRGKNNEQFF.

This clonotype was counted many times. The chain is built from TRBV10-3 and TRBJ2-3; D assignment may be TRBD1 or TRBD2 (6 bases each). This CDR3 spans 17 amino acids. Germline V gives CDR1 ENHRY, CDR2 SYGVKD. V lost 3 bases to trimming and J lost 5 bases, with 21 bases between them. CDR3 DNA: TGTGCCATCAGTGACCCTTTGGGTCTCGGAGGGGGAGATACGCAGTATTTT. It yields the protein CAISDPLGLGGGDTQYF.